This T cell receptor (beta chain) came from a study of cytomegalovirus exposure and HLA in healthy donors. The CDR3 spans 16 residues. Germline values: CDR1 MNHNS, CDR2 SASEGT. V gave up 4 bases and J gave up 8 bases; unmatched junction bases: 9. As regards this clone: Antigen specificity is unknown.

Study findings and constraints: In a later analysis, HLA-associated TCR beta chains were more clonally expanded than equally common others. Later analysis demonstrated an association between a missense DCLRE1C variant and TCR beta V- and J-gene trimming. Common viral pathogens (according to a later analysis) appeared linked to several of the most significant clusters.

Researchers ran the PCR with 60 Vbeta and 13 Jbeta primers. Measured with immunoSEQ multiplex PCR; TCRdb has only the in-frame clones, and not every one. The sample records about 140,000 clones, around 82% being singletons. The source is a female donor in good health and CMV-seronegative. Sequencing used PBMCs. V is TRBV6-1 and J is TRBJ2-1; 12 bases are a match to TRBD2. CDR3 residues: CASSGAGTSGLDEQFF. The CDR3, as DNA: TGTGCCAGCAGTGGGGCCGGGACTAGCGGGTTGGATGAGCAGTTCTTC.